Given below is one T cell receptor beta chain in context. TCRdb processed the 5' RACE reads again and assigns one entry to each CDR3 protein, with no DNA. This listing includes about 390,000 distinct CDR3 sequences. The data were taken from a study of T cells expressing NK-cell markers. CDR3 length: 15 residues. The sample was blood T cells: a sorted CD56 or NKG2C T cell subset, CD4+ or CD8+ T cells, or bulk PBMC T cells (not recorded which). The genes are TRBV12-3 or TRBV12-4 and TRBJ2-1; the TRBD2 assignment by TCRdb is unverifiable without DNA. This TCR was recovered from a woman between 45 and 65 years old in good health. The CDR3 protein is CASSPLAGIRGEQFF.